This TCR beta chain stems from a study of blood T cell repertoires in COVID-19. Per the germline V gene, CDR1 is SGHVS and CDR2 is FQNEAQ. The CDR3 loop spans 20 amino acids. V gave up 1 base and J gave up 3 bases; unmatched junction bases: 12. Clones were sequenced by immunoSEQ multiplex PCR, and TCRdb holds only the in-frame ones, with some missing. The repertoire has about 19,000 clones, around nine tenths of them found once; the top ten carry more than 3%. This TCR came from a human donor in a cohort sampled during active COVID-19. J is TRBJ2-6 and V is TRBV7-8; the match to TRBD2 covers 10 bases. The material sequenced was peripheral blood. CDR3 bases: TGTGCCAGCAGCTTAGAGTTAGCGGGAGGCTTGGTGGGTGGGGCCAACGTCCTGACTTTC. As protein: CASSLELAGGLVGGANVLTF.